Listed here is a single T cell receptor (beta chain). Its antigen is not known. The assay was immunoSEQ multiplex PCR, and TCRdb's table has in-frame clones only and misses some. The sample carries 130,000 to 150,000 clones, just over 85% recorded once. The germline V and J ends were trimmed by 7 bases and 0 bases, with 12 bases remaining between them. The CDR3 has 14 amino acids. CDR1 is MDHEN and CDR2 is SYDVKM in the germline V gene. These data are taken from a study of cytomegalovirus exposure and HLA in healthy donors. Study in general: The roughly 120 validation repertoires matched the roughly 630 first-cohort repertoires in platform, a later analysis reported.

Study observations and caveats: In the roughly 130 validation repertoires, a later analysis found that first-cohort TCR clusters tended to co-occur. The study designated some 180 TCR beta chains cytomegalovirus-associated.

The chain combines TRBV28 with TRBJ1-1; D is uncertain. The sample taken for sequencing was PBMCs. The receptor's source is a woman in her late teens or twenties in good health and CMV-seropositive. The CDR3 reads CASKLHQMNTEAFF. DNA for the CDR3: TGTGCCAGCAAGCTCCACCAAATGAACACTGAAGCTTTCTTT. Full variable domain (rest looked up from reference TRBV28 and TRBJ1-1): DVKVTQSSRYLVKRTGEKVFLECVQDMDHENMFWYRQDPGLGLRLIYFSYDVKMKEKGDIPEGYSVSREKKERFSLILESASTNQTSMYLCASKLHQMNTEAFFGQGTRLTVV.